Listed here is a single T cell receptor beta chain. The data are from a study of blood T cell repertoires in COVID-19. Across the study: In each case, the material was cDNA or gDNA derived from T cells, B-cell-depleted T cells, or PBMCs.

V lost 6 bases to trimming and J lost 2 bases, with 16 bases between them. Per germline, CDR1 SGHTA and CDR2 FQGNSA. CDR3 size: 15 residues. The repertoire was sequenced with immunoSEQ multiplex PCR; TCRdb's copy has only in-frame clones and lacks some. The sample holds over 100,000 clones, approximately 89% seen once. The clonotype originates from a man between 45 and 60 years old with acute or convalescent COVID-19. The sample consisted of peripheral blood. The chain links TRBV7-2 to TRBJ1-2; maybe TRBD1 (6 bases). CDR3 residues: CASRSGTPFNYGYTF. CDR3 in DNA: TGTGCCAGCAGATCCGGGACACCGTTCAACTATGGCTACACCTTC.